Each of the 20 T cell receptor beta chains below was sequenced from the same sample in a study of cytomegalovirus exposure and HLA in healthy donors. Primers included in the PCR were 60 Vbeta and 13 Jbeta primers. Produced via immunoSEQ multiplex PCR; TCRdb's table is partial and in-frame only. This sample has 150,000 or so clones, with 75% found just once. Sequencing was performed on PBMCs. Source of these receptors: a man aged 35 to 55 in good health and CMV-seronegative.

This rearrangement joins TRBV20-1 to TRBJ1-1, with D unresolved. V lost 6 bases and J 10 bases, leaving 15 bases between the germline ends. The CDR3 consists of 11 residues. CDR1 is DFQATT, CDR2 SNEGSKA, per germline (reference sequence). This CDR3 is CSAPSDSGAFF. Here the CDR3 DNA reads TGCAGTGCCCCGAGCGATAGTGGAGCTTTCTTT.

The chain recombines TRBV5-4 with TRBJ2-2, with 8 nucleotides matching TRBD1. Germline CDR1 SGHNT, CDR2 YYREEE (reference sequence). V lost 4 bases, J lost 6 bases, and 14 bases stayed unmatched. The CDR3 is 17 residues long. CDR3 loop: CASSRSPGQGVAGELFF. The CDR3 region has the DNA TGTGCCAGCAGCCGCAGCCCAGGACAGGGAGTGGCCGGGGAGCTGTTTTTT.

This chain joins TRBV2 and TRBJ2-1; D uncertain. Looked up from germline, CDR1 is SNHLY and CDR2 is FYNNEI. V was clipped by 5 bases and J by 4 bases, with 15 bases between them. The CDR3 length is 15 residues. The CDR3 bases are TGTGCCAGCAGTTATCTCCGTAGCTCTTACAATGAGCAGTTCTTC. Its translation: CASSYLRSSYNEQFF.

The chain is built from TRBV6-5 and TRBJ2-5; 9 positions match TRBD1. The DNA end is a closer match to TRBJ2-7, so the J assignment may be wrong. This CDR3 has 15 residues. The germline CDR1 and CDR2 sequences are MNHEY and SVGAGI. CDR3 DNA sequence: TGTGCCAGCAGTTACGACAGGACAGGGGCCTACGAGCAGTACTTC. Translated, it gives CASSYDRTGAYEQYF.

Here the CDR3 DNA reads TGTGCCAGCAGCCCCGGGGGGCCGAACACCGGGGAGCTGTTTTTT. Translating gives CASSPGGPNTGELFF. The V and J genes are TRBV7-9 and TRBJ2-2; perhaps TRBD2 as D (7 bases). V dropped 5 bases and J dropped 0 bases, with 10 bases sitting between them. The CDR3 contains 15 residues. Germline V gene lookup returns CDR1 SEHNR and CDR2 FQNEAQ (reference sequence).

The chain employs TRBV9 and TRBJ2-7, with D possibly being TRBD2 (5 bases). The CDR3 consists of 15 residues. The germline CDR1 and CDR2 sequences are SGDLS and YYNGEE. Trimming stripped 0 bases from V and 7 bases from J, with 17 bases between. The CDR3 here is CASSVGRTGLLEQYF. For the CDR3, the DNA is TGTGCCAGCAGCGTAGGACGGACTGGGCTTTTAGAGCAGTACTTC.

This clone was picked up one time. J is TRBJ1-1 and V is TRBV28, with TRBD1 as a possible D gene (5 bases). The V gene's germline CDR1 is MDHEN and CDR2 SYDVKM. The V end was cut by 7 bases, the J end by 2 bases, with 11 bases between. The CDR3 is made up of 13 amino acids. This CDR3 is CASTQVFNTEAFF. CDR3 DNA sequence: TGTGCCAGCACACAGGTATTCAACACTGAAGCTTTCTTT.

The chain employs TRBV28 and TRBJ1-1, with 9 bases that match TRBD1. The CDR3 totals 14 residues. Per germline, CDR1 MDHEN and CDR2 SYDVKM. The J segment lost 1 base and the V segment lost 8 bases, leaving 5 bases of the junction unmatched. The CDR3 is CASRGQGWNTEAFF. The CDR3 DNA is TGTGCCAGCCGAGGACAGGGGTGGAACACTGAAGCTTTCTTT.

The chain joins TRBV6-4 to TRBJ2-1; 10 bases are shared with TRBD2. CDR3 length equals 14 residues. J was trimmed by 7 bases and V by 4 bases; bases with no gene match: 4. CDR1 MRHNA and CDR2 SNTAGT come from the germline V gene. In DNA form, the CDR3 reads TGTGCCAGCAGTGGGGGGACTAGCGCTAATGAGCAGTTCTTC. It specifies CASSGGTSANEQFF.

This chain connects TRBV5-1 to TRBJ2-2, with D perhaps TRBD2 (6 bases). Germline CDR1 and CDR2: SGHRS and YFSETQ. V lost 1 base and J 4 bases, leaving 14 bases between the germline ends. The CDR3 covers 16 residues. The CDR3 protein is CASSLPAGPATGELFF. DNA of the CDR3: TGCGCCAGCAGCTTGCCCGCGGGGCCTGCCACCGGGGAGCTGTTTTTT.

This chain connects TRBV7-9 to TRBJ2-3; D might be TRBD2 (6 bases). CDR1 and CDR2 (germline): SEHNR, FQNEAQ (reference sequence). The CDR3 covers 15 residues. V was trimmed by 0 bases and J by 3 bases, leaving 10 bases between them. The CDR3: CASSLAGSGTDTQYF. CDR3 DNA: TGTGCCAGCAGCTTAGCAGGGAGCGGGACAGATACGCAGTATTTT.

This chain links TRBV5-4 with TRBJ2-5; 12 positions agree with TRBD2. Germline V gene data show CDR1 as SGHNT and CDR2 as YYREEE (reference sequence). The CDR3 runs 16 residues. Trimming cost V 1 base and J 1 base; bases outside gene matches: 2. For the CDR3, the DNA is TGTGCCAGCAGCTTGACACTAGCGGGGGGCCAAGAGACCCAGTACTTC. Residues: CASSLTLAGGQETQYF.

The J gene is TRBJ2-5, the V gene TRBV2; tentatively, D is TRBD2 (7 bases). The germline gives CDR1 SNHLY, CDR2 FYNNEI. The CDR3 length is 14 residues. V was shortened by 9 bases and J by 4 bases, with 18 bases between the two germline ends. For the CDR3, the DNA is TGTGCCAGTGAGGGGGGGGTTTATCCAGAGACCCAGTACTTC. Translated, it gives CASEGGVYPETQYF.

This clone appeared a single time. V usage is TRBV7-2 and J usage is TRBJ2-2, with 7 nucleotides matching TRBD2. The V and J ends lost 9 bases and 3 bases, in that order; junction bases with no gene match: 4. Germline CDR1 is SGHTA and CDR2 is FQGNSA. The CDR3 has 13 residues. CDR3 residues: CASGGGHTGELFF. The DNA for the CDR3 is TGTGCCAGTGGCGGGGGTCACACCGGGGAGCTGTTTTTT.

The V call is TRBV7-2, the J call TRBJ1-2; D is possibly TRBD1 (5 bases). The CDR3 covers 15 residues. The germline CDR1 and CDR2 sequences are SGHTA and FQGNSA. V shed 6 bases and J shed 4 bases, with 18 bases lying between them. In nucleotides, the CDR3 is TGTGCCAGCAGTCCGTCCCTGACAGCTGTCTATGGCTACACCTTC. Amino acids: CASSPSLTAVYGYTF.

The CDR3 DNA reads as TGTGCCAGCAGCGTAGTGGGACAGGGAATTCCCATGAACACTGAAGCTTTCTTT. This codes for CASSVVGQGIPMNTEAFF. The genes are TRBV9 and TRBJ1-1; 9 nucleotides match TRBD1. The V and J ends lost 0 bases and 0 bases, in that order; junction bases with no gene match: 9. Germline lookup yields CDR1 SGDLS and CDR2 YYNGEE. CDR3 length: 18 residues.

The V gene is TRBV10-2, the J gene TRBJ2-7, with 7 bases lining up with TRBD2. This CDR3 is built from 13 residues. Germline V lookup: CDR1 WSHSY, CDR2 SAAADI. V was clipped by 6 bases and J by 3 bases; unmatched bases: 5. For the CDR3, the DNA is TGCGCCAGCAGAAGCGGGACCTACTACGAGCAGTACTTC. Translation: CASRSGTYYEQYF.

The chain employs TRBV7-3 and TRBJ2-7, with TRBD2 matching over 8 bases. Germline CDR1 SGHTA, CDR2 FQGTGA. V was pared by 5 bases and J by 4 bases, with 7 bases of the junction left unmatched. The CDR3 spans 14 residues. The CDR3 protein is CASSLLAGSYEQYF. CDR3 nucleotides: TGTGCCAGCAGCCTATTAGCGGGGAGTTACGAGCAGTACTTC.

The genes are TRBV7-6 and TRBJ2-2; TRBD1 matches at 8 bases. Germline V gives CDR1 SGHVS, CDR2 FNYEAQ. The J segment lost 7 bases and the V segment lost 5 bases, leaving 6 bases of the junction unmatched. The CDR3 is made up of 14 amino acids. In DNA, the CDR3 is TGTGCCAGCAGCGAGGACAGGGTGGGCGGGGAGCTGTTTTTT. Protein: CASSEDRVGGELFF.

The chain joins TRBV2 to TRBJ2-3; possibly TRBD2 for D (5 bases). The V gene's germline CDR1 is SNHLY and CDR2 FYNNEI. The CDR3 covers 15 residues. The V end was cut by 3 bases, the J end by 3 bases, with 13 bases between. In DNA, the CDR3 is TGTGCCAGCAGTGATCCAAAAGCGGCTACAGATACGCAGTATTTT. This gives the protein CASSDPKAATDTQYF.